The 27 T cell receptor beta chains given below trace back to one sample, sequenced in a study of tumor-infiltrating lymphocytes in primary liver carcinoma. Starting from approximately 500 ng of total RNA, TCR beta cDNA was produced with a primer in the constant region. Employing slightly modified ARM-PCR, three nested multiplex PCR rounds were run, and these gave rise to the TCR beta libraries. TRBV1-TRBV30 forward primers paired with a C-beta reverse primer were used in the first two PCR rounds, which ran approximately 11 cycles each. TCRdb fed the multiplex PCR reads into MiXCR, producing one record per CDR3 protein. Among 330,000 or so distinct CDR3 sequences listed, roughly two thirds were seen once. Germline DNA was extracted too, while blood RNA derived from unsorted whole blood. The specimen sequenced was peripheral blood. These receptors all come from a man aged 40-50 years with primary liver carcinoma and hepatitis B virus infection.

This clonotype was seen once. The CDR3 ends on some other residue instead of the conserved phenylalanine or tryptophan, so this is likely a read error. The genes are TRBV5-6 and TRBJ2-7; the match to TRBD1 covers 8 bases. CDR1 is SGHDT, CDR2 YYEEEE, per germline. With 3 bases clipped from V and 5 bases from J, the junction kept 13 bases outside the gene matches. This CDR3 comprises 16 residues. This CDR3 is CASSSVLETGAHEQYI. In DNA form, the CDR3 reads TGTGCCAGCAGCTCGGTCCTTGAGACAGGGGCGCACGAGCAGTACATA.

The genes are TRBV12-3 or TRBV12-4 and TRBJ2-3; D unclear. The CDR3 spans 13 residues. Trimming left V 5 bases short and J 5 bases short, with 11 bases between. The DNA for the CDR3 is TGTGCCAGCAGTCCACTTTGGGGAGATACGCAGTATTTT. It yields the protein CASSPLWGDTQYF.

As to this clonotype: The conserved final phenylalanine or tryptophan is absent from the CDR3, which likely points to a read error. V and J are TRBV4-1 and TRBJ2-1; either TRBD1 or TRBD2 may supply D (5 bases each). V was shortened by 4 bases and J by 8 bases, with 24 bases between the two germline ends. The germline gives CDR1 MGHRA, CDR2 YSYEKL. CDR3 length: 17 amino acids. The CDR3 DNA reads TGCGCCAGCAGCCCGGGGCCCACAGGAGTCCATTACGATGAGCAGTTCTCC. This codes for CASSPGPTGVHYDEQFS.

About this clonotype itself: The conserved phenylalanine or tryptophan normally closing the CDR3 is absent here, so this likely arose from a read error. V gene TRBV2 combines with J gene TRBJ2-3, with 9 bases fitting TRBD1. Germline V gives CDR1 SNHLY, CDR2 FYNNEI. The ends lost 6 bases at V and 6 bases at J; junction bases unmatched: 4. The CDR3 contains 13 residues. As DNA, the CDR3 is TGTGCCAGCAGGGGACAGGGTGCGGATACGCAGTATCTT. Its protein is CASRGQGADTQYL.

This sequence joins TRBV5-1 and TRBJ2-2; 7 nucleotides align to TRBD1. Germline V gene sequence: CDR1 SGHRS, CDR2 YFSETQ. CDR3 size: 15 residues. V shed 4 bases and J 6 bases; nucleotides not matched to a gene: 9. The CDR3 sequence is CASSRGQEDAGELFF. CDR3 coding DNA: TGCGCCAGCAGCAGAGGACAGGAGGATGCCGGGGAGCTGTTTTTT.

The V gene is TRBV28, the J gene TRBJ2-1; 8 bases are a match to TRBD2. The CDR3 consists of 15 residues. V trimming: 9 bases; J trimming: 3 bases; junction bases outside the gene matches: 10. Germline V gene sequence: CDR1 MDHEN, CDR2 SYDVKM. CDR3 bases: TGTGCCAGTAAAATAAGCGGGAGTCTCTACAATGAGCAGTTCTTC. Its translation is CASKISGSLYNEQFF. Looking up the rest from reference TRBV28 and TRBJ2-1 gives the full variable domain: DVKVTQSSRYLVKRTGEKVFLECVQDMDHENMFWYRQDPGLGLRLIYFSYDVKMKEKGDIPEGYSVSREKKERFSLILESASTNQTSMYLCASKISGSLYNEQFFGPGTRLTVL.

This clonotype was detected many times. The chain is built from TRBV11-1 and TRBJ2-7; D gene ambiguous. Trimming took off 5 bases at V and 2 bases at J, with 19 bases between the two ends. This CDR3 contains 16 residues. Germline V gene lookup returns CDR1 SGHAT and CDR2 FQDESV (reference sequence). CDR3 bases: TGTGCCAGCAGCGTCGACCACCCGGCGGAAGCCTACGAGCAGTACTTC. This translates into CASSVDHPAEAYEQYF.

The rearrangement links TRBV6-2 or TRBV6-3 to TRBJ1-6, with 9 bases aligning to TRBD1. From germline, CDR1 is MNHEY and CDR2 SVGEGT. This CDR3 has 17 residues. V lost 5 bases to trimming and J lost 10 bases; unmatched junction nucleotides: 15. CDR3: CASSPVQGAPLRSPLHF. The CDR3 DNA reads TGTGCCAGCAGTCCGGTACAGGGGGCGCCCCTCCGGTCACCCCTCCACTTT.

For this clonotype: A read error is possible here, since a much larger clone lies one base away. For the CDR3, the DNA is TGTGCCAGCAGCCGAGATACCGATCAGCCCCAGCATTTT. Protein product: CASSRDTDQPQHF. The chain employs TRBV4-2 and TRBJ1-5, with no clear D. This CDR3 has 13 amino acids. Between the trimmed V and J ends, which lost 4 bases and 5 bases, there was a span of 9 bases. Germline CDR1 is LGHNA and CDR2 is YNFKEQ.

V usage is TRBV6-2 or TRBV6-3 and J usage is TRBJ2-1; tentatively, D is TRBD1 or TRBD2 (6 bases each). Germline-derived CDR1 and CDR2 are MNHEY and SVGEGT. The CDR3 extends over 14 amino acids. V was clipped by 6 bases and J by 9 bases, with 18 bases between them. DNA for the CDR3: TGTGCCAGCAGACCAAGGGGGGCCACCTGTGAGCAGTTCTTC. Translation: CASRPRGATCEQFF.

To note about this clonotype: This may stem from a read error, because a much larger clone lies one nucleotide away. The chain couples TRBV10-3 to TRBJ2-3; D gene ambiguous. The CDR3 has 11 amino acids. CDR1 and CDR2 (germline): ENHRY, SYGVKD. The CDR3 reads CAISYTDTEYF. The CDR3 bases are TGTGCCATCAGTTACACAGATACGGAGTATTTT.

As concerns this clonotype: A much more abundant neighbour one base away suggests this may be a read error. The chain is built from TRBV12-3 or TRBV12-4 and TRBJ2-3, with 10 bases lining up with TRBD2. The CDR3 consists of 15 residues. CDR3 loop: CANSLAGGSTDTQYF. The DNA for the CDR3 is TGTGCCAACAGTTTAGCGGGAGGCAGCACAGATACGCAGTATTTT.

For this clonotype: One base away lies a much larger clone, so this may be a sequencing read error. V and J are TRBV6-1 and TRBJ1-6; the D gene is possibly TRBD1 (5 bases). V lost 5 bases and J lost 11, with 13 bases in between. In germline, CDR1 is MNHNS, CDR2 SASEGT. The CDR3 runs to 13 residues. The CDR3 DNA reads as TGTGCCAGCAGTTGGGAGCGGGGCCCACCCCTCCACTTT. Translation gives CASSWERGPPLHF.

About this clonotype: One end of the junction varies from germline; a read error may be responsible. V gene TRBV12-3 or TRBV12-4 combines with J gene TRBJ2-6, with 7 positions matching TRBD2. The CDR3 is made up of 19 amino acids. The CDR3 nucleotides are TGTGGCAGCAGCCGTACGGGGGGACTAACCCTCTCAGGGGCCAACGTCCTGACTTTC. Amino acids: CGSSRTGGLTLSGANVLTF.

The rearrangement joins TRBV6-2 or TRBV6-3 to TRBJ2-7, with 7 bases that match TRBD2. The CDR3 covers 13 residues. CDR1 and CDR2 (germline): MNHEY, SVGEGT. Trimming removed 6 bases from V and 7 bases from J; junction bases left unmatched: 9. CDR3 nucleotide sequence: TGTGCCAGCAGCAGAGGACTAGTGGGTGAGCAGTACTTC. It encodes CASSRGLVGEQYF.

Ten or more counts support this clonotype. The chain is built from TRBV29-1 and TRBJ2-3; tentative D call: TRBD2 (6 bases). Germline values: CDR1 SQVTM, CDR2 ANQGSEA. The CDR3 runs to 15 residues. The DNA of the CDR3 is TGCAGTGCAGCCCGGACCCTCGGGGGTACAGATACGCAGTATTTT. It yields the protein CSAARTLGGTDTQYF.

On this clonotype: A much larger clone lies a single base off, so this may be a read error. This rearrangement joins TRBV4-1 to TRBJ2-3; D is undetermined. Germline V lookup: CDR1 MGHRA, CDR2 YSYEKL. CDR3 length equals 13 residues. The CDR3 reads CASSHPRTDTKYF. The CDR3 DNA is TGCGCCAGCAGCCACCCTCGCACAGATACGAAGTATTTT.

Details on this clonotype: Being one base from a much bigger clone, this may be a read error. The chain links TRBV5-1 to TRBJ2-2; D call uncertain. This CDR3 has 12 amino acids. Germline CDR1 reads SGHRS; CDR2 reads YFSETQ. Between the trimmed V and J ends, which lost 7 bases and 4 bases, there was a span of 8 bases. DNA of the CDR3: TGCGCCAGCGGCGCGAGCACCGGGGAGCTGTTTTTT. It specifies CASGASTGELFF.

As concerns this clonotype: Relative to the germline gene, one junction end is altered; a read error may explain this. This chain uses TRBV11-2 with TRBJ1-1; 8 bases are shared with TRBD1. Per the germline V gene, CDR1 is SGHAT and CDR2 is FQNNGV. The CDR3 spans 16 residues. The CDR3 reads CDSSLAYRGTGAEASF. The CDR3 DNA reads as TGTGACAGTAGCTTAGCCTACAGGGGGACGGGAGCTGAAGCTTCCTTT. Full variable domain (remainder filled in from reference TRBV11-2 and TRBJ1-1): EAGVAQSPRYKIIEKRQSVAFWCNPISGHATLYWYQQILGQGPKLLIQFQNNGVVDDSQLPKDRFSAERLKGVDSTLKIQPAKLEDSAVYLCDSSLAYRGTGAEASFGQGTRLTVV.

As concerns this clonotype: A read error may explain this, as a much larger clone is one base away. CDR3 residues: CASSYGSWASEQYF. CDR3 sequence (DNA): TGTGCCAGCAGTTACGGGTCATGGGCGAGCGAGCAGTACTTC. The chain employs TRBV6-5 and TRBJ2-7, with D unresolved. Germline CDR1 MNHEY, CDR2 SVGAGI. V was shortened by 2 bases and J by 6 bases, with 14 bases between the two germline ends. This CDR3 contains 14 residues.

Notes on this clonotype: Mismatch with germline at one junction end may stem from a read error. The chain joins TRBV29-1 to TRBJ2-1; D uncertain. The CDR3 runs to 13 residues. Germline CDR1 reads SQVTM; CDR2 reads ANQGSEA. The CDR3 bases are TGCGGCGTCGACTCCTACTCCTACAATGAGCAGTTCTTC. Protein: CGVDSYSYNEQFF.

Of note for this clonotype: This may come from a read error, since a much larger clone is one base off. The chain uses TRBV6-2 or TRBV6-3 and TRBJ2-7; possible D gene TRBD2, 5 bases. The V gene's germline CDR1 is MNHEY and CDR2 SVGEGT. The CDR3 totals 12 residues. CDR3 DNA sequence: TGTGTCAGCAGTTACGGGGTCTACGAGCAGTACTTC. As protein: CVSSYGVYEQYF.

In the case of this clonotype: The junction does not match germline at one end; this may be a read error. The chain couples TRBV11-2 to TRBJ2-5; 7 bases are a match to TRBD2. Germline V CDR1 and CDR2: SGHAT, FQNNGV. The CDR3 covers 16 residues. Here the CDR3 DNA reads TGTGCCAGCAGCTTAGATCTAGCGGAGATCCAAGAAACCCAGTACTTC. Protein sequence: CASSLDLAEIQETQYF.

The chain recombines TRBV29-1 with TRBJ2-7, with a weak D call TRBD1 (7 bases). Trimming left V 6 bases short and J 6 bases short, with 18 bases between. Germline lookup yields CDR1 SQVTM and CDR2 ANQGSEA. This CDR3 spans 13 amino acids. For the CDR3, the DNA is TGCAGCGTAGACGCCAGGGGGGTTGGCGAGCAGTACTTC. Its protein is CSVDARGVGEQYF.

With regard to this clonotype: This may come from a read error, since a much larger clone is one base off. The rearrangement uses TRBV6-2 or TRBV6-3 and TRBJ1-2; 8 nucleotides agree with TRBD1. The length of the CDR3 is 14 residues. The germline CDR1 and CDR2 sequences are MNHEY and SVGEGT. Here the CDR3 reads CASNHRGSNYGYIF. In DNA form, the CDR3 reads TGTGCCAGCAACCACAGGGGGTCTAACTATGGCTACATCTTC.

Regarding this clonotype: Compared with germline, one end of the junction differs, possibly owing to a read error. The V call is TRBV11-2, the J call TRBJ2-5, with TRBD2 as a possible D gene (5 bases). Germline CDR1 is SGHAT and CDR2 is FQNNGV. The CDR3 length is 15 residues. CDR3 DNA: TGTGCCAGCAACCCTTATTCGACTATCGGAGAGACTCAGTACTTC. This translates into CASNPYSTIGETQYF.

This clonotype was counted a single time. CDR3 residues: CASSVRGINTDTQYF. In nucleotides, the CDR3 is TGTGCCAGCAGCGTACGCGGGATTAACACAGATACGCAGTATTTT. The chain links TRBV9 to TRBJ2-3, with a possible D match to TRBD2 (6 bases). CDR3 length: 15 amino acids. Trimming removed 1 base from V and 2 bases from J, with 11 bases in between. The germline gives CDR1 SGDLS, CDR2 YYNGEE.